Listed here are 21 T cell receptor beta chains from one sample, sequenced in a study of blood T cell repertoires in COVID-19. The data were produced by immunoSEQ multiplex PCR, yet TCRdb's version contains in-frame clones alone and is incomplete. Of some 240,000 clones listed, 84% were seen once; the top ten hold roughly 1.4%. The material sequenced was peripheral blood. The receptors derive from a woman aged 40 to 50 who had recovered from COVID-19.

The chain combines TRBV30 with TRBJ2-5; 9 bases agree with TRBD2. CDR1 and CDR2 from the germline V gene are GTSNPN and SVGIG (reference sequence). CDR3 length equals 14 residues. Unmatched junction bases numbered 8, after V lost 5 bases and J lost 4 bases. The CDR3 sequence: CAWSRGGQGETQYF. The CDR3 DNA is TGTGCCTGGTCGCGGGGGGGCCAAGGAGAGACCCAGTACTTC.

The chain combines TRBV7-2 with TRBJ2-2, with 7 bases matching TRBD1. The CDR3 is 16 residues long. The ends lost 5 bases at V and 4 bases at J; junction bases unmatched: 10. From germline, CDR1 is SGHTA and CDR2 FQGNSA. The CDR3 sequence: CASSRPGQSVTGELFF. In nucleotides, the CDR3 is TGTGCCAGCAGCCGTCCGGGACAGTCTGTCACCGGGGAGCTGTTTTTT.

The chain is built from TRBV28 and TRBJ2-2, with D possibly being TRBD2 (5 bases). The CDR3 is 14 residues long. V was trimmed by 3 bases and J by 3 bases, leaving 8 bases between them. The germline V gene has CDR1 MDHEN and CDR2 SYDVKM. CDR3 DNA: TGTGCCAGCAGTTTCTCGGGGTACACCGGGGAGCTGTTTTTT. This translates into CASSFSGYTGELFF.

For the CDR3, the DNA is TGTGCCAGCAGCTATACAGACAGCTCCTACGAGCAGTACTTC. It specifies CASSYTDSSYEQYF. The chain has TRBV7-9 and TRBJ2-7; maybe TRBD1 (5 bases). Germline CDR1 and CDR2: SEHNR and FQNEAQ (reference sequence). The V gene lost 4 bases and the J gene lost 0 bases, with 10 bases spanning the gap. The CDR3 extends over 14 amino acids.

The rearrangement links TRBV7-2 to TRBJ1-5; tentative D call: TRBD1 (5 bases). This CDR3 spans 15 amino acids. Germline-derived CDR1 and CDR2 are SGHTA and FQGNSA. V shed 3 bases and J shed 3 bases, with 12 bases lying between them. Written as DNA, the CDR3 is TGTGCCAGCAGCTTGGTCGGGGGTATCAATCAGCCCCAGCATTTT. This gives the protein CASSLVGGINQPQHF.

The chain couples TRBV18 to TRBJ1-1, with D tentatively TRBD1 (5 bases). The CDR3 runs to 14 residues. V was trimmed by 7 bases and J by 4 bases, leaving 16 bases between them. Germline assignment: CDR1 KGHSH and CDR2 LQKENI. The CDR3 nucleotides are TGTGCCAGCTTAGCTGGCGGGGGTCTCACTGAAGCTTTCTTT. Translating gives CASLAGGGLTEAFF.

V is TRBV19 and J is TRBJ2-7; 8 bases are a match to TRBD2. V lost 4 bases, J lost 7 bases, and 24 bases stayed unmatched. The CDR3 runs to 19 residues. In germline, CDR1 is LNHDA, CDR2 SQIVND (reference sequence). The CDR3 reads CASSKTGGGLGLAVVEQYF. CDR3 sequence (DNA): TGTGCCAGTAGTAAAACGGGGGGGGGCCTTGGACTAGCCGTGGTGGAGCAGTACTTC.

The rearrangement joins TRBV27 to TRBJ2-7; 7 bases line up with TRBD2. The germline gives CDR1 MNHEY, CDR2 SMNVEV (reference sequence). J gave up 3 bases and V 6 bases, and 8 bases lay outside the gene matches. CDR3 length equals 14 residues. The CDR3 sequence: CASSPLAEHYEQYF. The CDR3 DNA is TGTGCCAGCAGCCCCCTAGCGGAGCACTACGAGCAGTACTTC.

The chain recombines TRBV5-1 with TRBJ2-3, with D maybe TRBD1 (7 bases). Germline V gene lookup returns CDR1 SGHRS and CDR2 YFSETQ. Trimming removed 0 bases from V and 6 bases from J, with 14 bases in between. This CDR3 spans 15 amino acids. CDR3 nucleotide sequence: TGCGCCAGCAGCTTGGAAAGCAGGGGGAGGGATACGCAGTATTTT. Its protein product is CASSLESRGRDTQYF. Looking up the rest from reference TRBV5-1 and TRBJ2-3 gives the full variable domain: KAGVTQTPRYLIKTRGQQVTLSCSPISGHRSVSWYQQTPGQGLQFLFEYFSETQRNKGNFPGRFSGRQFSNSRSEMNVSTLELGDSALYLCASSLESRGRDTQYFGPGTRLTVL.

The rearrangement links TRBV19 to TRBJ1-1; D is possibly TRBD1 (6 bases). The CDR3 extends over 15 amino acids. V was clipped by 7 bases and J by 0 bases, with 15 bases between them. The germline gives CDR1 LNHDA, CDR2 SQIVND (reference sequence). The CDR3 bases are TGTGCCAGTACAGGAAGGGGGAGTATGAACACTGAAGCTTTCTTT. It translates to CASTGRGSMNTEAFF.

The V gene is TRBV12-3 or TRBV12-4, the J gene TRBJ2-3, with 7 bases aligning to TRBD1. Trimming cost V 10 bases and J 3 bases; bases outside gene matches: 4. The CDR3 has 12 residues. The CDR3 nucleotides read TGTGCCACCAAGGGGGCAACAGATACGCAGTATTTT. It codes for CATKGATDTQYF.

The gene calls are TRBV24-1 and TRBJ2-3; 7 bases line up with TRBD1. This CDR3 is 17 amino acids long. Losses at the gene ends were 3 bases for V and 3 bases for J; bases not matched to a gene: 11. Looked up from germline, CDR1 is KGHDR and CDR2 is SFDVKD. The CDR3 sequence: CATSDPSTGSVTDTQYF. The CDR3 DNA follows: TGTGCCACCAGTGATCCATCGACAGGGTCGGTGACAGATACGCAGTATTTT.

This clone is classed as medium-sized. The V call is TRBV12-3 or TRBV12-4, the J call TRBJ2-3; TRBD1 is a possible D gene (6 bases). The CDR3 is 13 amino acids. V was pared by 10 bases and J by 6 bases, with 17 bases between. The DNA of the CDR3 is TGTGCCATCAAAGCGACAGGTGGGGATACGCAGTATTTT. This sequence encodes CAIKATGGDTQYF.

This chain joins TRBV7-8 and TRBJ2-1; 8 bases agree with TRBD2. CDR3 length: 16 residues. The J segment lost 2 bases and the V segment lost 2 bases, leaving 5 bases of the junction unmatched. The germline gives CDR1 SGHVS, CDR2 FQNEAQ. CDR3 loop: CASSLTPGGAYNEQFF. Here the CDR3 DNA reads TGTGCCAGCAGCTTAACTCCCGGGGGGGCCTACAATGAGCAGTTCTTC.

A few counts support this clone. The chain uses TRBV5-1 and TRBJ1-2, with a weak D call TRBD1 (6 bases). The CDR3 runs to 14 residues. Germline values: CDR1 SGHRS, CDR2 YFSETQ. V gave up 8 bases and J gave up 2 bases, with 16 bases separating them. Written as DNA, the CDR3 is TGCGCCAGTAAGGAACCGGGACACAACTATGGCTACACCTTC. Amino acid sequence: CASKEPGHNYGYTF.

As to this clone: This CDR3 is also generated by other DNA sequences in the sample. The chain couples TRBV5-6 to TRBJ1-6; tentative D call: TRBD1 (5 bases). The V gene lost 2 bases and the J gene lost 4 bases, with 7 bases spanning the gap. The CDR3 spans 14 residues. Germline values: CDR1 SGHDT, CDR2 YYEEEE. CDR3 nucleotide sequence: TGTGCCAGCAGCTTAGGACAATATAATTCACCCCTCCACTTT. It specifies CASSLGQYNSPLHF.

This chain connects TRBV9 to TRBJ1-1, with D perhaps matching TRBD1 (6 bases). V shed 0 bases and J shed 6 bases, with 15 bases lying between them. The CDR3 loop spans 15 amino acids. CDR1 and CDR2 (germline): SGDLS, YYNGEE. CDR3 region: CASSVEAGARAEAFF. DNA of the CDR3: TGTGCCAGCAGCGTAGAGGCGGGGGCTAGGGCTGAAGCTTTCTTT. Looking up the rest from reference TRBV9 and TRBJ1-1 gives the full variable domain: DSGVTQTPKHLITATGQRVTLRCSPRSGDLSVYWYQQSLDQGLQFLIQYYNGEERAKGNILERFSAQQFPDLHSELNLSSLELGDSALYFCASSVEAGARAEAFFGQGTRLTVV.

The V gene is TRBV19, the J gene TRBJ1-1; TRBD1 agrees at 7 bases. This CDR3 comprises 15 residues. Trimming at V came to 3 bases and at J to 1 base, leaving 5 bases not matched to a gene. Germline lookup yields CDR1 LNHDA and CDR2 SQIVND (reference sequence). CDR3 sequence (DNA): TGTGCCAGTAGTATCACAGGGGTCGGGAACACTGAAGCTTTCTTT. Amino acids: CASSITGVGNTEAFF. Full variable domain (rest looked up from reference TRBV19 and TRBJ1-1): DGGITQSPKYLFRKEGQNVTLSCEQNLNHDAMYWYRQDPGQGLRLIYYSQIVNDFQKGDIAEGYSVSREKKESFPLTVTSAQKNPTAFYLCASSITGVGNTEAFFGQGTRLTVV.

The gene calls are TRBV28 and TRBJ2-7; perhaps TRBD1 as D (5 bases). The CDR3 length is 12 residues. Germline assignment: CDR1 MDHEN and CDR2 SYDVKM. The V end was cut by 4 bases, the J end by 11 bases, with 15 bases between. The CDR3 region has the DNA TGTGCCAGCAGTTATGGGGCAGGGATAAAGTACTTC. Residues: CASSYGAGIKYF.

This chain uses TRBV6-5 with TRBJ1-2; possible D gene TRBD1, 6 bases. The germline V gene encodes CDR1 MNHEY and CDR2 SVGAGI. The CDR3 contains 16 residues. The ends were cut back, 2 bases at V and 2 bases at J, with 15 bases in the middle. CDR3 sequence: CASSYGSWGLNYGYTF. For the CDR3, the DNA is TGTGCCAGCAGTTACGGTTCTTGGGGGCTGAACTATGGCTACACCTTC.

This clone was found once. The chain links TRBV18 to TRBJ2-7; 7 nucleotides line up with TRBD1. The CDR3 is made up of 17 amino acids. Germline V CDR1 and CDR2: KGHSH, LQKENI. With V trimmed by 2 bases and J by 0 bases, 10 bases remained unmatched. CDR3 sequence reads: CASSPNWAGTVSYEQYF. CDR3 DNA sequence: TGTGCCAGCTCACCAAATTGGGCCGGGACAGTCTCCTACGAGCAGTACTTC.